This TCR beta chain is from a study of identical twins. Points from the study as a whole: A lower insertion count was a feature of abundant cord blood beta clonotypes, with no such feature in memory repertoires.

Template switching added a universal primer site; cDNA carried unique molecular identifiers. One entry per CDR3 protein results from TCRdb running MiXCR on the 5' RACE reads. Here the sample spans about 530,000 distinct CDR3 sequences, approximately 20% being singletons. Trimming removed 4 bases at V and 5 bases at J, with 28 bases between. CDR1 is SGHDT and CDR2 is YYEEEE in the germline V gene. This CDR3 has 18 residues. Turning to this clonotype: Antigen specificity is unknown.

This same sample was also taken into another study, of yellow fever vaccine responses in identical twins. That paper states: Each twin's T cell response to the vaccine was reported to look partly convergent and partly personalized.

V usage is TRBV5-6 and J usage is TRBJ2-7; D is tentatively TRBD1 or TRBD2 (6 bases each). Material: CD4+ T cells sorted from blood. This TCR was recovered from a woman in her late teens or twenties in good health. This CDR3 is CASSPAVRTGGVWHEQYF. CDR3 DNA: TGTGCCAGCAGCCCCGCGGTCCGTACCGGGGGCGTGTGGCACGAGCAGTACTTC.